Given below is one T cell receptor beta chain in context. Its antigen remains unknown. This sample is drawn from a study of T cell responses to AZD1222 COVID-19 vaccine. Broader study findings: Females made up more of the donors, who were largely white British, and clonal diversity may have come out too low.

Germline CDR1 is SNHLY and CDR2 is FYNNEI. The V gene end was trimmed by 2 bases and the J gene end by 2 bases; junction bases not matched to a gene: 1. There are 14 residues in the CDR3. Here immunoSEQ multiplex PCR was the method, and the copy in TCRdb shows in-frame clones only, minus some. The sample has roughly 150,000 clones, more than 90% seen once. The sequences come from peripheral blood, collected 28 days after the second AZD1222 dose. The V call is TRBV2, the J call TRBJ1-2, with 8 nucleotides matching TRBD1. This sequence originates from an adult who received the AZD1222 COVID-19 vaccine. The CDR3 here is CASSEWDRNYGYTF. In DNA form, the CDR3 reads TGTGCCAGCAGTGAATGGGACAGGAACTATGGCTACACCTTC. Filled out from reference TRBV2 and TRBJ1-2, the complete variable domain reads EPEVTQTPSHQVTQMGQEVILRCVPISNHLYFYWYRQILGQKVEFLVSFYNNEISEKSEIFDDQFSVERPDGSNFTLKIRSTKLEDSAMYFCASSEWDRNYGYTFGSGTRLTVV.